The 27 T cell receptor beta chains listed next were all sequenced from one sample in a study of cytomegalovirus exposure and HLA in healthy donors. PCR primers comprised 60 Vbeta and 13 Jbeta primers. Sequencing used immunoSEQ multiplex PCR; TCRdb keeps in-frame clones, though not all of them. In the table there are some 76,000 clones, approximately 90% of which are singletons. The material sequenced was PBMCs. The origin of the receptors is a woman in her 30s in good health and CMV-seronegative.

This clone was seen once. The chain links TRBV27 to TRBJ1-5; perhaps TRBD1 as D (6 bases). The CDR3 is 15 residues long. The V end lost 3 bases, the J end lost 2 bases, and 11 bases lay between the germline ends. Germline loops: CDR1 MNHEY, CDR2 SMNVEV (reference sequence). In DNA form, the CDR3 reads TGTGCCAGCAGTTTGGGGACAAGCGGCAATCAGCCCCAGCATTTT. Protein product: CASSLGTSGNQPQHF.

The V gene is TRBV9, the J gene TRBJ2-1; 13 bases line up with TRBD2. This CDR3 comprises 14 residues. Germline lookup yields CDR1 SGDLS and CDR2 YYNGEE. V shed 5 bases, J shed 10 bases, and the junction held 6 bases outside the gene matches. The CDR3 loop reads CASSGTSGTEEQFF. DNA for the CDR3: TGTGCCAGCAGTGGGACTAGCGGGACGGAGGAGCAGTTCTTC.

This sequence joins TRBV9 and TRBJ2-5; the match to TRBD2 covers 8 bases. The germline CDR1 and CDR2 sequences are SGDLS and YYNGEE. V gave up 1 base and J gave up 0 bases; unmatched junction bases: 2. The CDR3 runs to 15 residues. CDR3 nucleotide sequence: TGTGCCAGCAGCGTAAATAGCGGGAACCAAGAGACCCAGTACTTC. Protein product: CASSVNSGNQETQYF.

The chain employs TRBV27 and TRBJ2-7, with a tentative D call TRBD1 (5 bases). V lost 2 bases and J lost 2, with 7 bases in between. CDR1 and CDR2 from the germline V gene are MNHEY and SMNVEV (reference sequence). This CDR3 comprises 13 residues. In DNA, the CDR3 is TGTGCCAGCAGTTTAAAGGGGACCTACGAGCAGTACTTC. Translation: CASSLKGTYEQYF.

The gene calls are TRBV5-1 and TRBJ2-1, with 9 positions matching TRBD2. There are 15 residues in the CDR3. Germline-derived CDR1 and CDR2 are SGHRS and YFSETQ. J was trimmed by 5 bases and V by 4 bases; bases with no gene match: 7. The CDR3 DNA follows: TGCGCCAGCAGCGCAGGGACTAGCAGAAACAATGAGCAGTTCTTC. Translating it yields CASSAGTSRNNEQFF. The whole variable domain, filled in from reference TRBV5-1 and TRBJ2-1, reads KAGVTQTPRYLIKTRGQQVTLSCSPISGHRSVSWYQQTPGQGLQFLFEYFSETQRNKGNFPGRFSGRQFSNSRSEMNVSTLELGDSALYLCASSAGTSRNNEQFFGPGTRLTVL.

The CDR3 here is CASSPLAGGPLYNEQFF. The CDR3 coding sequence is TGTGCCAGTAGCCCCCTGGCGGGAGGGCCCCTCTACAATGAGCAGTTCTTC. This chain links TRBV19 with TRBJ2-1; 9 bases are a match to TRBD2. V gave up 6 bases and J gave up 3 bases; unmatched junction bases: 12. The CDR3 runs 17 residues. Germline-derived CDR1 and CDR2 are LNHDA and SQIVND (reference sequence).

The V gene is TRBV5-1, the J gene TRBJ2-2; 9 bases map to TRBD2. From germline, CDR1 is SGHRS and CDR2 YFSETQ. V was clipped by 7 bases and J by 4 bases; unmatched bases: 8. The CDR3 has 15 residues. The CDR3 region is CASEPASGITGELFF. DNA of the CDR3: TGCGCCAGCGAACCTGCTAGCGGGATCACCGGGGAGCTGTTTTTT. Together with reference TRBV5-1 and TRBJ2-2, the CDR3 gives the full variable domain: KAGVTQTPRYLIKTRGQQVTLSCSPISGHRSVSWYQQTPGQGLQFLFEYFSETQRNKGNFPGRFSGRQFSNSRSEMNVSTLELGDSALYLCASEPASGITGELFFGEGSRLTVL.

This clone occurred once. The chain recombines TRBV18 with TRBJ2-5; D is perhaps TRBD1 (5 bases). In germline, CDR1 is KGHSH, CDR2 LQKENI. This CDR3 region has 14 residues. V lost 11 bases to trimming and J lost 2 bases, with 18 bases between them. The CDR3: CASNHGQGQETQYF. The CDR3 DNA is TGTGCCTCAAACCACGGGCAGGGACAAGAGACCCAGTACTTC.

The CDR3 DNA reads as TGTGCCAGCAGTTTAATCCCGTCGGGCCAGGGAGGAGAGACCCAGTACTTC. As protein: CASSLIPSGQGGETQYF. The chain links TRBV28 to TRBJ2-5; TRBD2 might be the D (6 bases). V gave up 2 bases and J gave up 4 bases, with 20 bases separating them. The CDR3 has 17 amino acids. Germline CDR1 MDHEN, CDR2 SYDVKM. The entire variable domain, with the rest obtained from reference TRBV28 and TRBJ2-5, is as follows: DVKVTQSSRYLVKRTGEKVFLECVQDMDHENMFWYRQDPGLGLRLIYFSYDVKMKEKGDIPEGYSVSREKKERFSLILESASTNQTSMYLCASSLIPSGQGGETQYFGPGTRLLVL.

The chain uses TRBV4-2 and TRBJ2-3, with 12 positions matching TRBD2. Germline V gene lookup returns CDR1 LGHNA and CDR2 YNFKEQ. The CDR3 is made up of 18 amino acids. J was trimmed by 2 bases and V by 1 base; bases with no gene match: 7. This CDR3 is CASSQVGGLAGVTDTQYF. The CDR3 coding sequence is TGTGCCAGCAGCCAAGTGGGGGGACTAGCGGGTGTCACAGATACGCAGTATTTT.

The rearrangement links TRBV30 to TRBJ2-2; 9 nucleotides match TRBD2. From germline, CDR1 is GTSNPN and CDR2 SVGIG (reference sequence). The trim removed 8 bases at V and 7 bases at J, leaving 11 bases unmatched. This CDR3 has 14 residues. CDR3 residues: CAAQRGASGGELFF. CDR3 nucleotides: TGTGCCGCGCAGCGGGGGGCCTCGGGCGGGGAGCTGTTTTTT.

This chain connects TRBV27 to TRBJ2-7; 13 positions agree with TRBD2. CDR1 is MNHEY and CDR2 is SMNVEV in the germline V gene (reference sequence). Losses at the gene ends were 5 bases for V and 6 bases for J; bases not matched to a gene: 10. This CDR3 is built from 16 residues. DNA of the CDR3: TGTGCCAGCAGTCCTGGACTAGCGGGAGTGTTAGGCGAGCAGTACTTC. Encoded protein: CASSPGLAGVLGEQYF.

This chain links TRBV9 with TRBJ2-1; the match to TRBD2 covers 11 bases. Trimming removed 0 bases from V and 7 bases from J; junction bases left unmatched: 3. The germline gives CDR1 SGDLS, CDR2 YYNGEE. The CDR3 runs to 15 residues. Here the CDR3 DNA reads TGTGCCAGCAGCGTAGGTAGCGGGAGGGGGAATGAGCAGTTCTTC. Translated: CASSVGSGRGNEQFF.

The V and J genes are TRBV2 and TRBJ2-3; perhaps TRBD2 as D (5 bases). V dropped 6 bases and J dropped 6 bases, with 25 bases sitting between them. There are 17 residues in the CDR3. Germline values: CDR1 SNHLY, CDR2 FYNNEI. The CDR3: CASRVPLAGIKEDTQYF. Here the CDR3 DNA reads TGTGCCAGCAGAGTCCCCCTAGCCGGAATTAAGGAGGATACGCAGTATTTT.

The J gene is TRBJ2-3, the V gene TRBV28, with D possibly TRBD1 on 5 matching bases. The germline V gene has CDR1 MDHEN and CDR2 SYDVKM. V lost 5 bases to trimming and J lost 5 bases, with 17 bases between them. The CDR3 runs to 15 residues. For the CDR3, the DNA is TGTGCCAGCAGTCTACCCGACAGAAGGGGAGATACGCAGTATTTT. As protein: CASSLPDRRGDTQYF.

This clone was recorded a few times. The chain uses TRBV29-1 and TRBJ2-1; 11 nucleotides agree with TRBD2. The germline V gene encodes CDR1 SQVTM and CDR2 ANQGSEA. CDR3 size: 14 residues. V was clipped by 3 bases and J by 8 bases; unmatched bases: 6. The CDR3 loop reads CSVEGLAVLHEQFF. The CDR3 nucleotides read TGCAGCGTTGAGGGACTAGCGGTTTTGCATGAGCAGTTCTTC.

The CDR3 spells CASSTNNYGYTF. The CDR3 region has the DNA TGTGCCAGCAGCACTAATAACTATGGCTACACCTTC. The V gene is TRBV5-4, the J gene TRBJ1-2; D unclear. Trimming cost V 4 bases and J 1 base, with 5 bases left between them. The CDR3 consists of 12 residues. Germline V gives CDR1 SGHNT, CDR2 YYREEE (reference sequence).

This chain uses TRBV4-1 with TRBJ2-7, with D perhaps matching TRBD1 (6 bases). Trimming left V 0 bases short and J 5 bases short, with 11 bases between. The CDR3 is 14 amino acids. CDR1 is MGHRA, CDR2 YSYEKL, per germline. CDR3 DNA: TGCGCCAGCAGCCAAGAAGACAGGAGCGACGAGCAGTACTTC. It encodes CASSQEDRSDEQYF.

The CDR3 DNA reads TGCGCCAGCAGCCAAGATAGAAGGCTAGCGGGAGCTCATGAGCAGTTCTTC. This translates into CASSQDRRLAGAHEQFF. The chain carries TRBV4-3 and TRBJ2-1, with 10 nucleotides matching TRBD2. The CDR3 is 17 amino acids. Germline CDR1 LGHNA, CDR2 YSLEER. V lost 0 bases and J lost 8; bases outside the gene matches: 10.

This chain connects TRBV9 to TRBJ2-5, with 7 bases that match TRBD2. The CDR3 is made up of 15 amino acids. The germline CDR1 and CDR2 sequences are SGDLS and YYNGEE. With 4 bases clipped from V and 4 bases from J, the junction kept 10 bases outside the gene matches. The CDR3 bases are TGTGCCAGCAGCCCAAGCGGGACGGGGGGAGAGACCCAGTACTTC. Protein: CASSPSGTGGETQYF.

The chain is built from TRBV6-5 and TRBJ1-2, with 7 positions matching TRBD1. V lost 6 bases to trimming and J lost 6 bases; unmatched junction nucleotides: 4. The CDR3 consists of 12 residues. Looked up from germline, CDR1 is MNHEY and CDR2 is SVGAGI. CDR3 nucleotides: TGTGCCAGCAGCCGACAGGGTCATGGCTACACCTTC. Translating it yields CASSRQGHGYTF.

Written as DNA, the CDR3 is TGTGCCAGCAGTGAAGGGGGGGAGGTTCAGCCCCAGCATTTT. The encoded protein is CASSEGGEVQPQHF. V usage is TRBV2 and J usage is TRBJ1-5; D perhaps matches TRBD1 (5 bases). Germline-derived CDR1 and CDR2 are SNHLY and FYNNEI. The CDR3 runs 14 residues. The ends were cut back, 1 base at V and 6 bases at J, with 10 bases in the middle.

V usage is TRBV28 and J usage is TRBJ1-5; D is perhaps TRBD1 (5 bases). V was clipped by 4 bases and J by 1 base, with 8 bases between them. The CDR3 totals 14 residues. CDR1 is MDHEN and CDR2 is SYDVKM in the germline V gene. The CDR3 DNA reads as TGTGCCAGCAGTTGGGGGGGGAGCAATCAGCCCCAGCATTTT. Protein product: CASSWGGSNQPQHF.

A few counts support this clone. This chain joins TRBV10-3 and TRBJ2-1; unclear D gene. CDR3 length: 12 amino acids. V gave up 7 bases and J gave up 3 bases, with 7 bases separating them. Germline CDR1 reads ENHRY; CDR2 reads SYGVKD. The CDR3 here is CAITNDYNEQFF. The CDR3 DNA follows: TGTGCCATCACTAATGACTACAATGAGCAGTTCTTC.

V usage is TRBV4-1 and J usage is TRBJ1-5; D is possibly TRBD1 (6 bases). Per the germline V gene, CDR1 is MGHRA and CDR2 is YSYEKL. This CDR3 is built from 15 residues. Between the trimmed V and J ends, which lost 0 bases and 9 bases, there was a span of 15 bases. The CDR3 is CASSQESQGGRPQHF. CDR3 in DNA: TGCGCCAGCAGCCAAGAATCACAGGGCGGTAGGCCCCAGCATTTT.

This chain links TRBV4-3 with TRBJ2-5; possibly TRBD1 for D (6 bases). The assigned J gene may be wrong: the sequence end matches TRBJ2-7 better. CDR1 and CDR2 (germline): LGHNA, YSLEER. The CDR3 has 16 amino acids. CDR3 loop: CASSQTLGQGSYEQYF. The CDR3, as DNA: TGCGCCAGCAGCCAGACCCTGGGGCAGGGGTCCTACGAGCAGTACTTC.

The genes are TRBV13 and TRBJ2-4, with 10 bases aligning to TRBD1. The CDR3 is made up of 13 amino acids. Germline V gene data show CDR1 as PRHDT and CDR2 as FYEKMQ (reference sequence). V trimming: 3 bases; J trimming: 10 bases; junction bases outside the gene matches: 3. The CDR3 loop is CASSLGTGEIQYF. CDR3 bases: TGTGCCAGCAGCTTGGGGACAGGGGAAATTCAGTACTTC.